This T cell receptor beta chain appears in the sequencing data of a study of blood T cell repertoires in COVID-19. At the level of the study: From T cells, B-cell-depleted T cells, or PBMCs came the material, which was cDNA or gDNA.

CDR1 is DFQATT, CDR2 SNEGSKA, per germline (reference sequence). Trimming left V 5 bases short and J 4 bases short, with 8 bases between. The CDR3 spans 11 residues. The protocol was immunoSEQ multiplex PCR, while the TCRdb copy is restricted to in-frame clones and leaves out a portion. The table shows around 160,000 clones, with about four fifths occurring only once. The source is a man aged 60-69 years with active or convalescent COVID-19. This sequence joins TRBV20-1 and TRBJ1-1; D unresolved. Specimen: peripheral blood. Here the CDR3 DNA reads TGCAGTGCTTGGGAGGGCACTGAAGCTTTCTTT. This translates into CSAWEGTEAFF.